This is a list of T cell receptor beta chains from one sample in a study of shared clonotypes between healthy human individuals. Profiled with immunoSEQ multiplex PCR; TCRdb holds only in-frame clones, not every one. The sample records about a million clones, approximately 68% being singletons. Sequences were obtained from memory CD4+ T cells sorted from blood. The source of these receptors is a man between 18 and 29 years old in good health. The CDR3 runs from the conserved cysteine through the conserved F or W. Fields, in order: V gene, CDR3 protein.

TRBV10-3	CAISEFQGETQYF
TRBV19	CASTSQGTGAYNYGYTF
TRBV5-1	CASSLAGGQGTEAFF
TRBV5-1	CASSFGGGTEAFF
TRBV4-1	CASSRSGTQEETQYF
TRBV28	CASSPTGPTGELFF
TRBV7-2	CASSHLRGPNEKLFF
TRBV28	CASSFTGVNSPLHF
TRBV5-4	CASSPGHSYNSPLHF
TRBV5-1	CASRSTGIGGEKLFF
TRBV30	CAWSVAGVGELFF
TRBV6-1	CASSANDNTEAFF
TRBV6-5	CASSSSRQGARGYTF
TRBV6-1	CASSDRAANTGELFF
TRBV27	CASSLTWGGYSSGNTIYF
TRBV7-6	CASSLDLGGYNEQFF
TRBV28	CASSPHNRGHPYEQYF
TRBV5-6	CASSLAGGVYTEAFF
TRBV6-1	CASIEGVSFSYNEQFF
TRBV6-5	CASSPNSTRKETQYF
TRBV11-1	CASSFRTGTEKLFF
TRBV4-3	CASSQEWRLAGGEGEQFF
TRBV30	CACRGRETNTGELFF
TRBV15	CATSRGGPSPEQYF
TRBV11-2	CASSLYPSQETQYF
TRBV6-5	CASSRGRLNTEAFF
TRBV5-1	CASSLGGTSTNEKLFF
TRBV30	CAWSVRRIPQGPSYEQYF
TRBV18	CASSPTRNEQFF
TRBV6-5	CASSYGDRGTQETQYF
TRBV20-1	CSAKRQEQYF
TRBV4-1	CASSQEGGQYSNQPQHF
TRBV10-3	CAIRPSQGKDSPLHF
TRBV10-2	CAAGAGPYEQYF
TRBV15	CATSRDPGQGSQPQHF
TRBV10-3	CAISGGTGRNGYTF
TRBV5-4	CASSATGNTEAFF
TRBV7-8	CASSSWVAGEETQYF
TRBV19	CASKSQTGLSTDTQYF
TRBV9	CASSVGGGNNEQFF
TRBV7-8	CASSFLGAQVQHYGYTF
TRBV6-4	CASSDPTGGAEAFF
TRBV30	CAWSRDRGPYMNTEAFF
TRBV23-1	CASNPNQPQHF
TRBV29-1	CSVLRDGKGTEAFF
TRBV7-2	CASSPDIGLSRGYTF
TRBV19	CASSMGGFDKNIQYF
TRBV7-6	CASSPFRGSTNYGYTF
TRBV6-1	CASKKYRDSPLQYF
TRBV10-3	CAISAVEENRDTQYF
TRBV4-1	CASSPHGGAQMQPQHF
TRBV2	CASSPTDRGFRTDTQYF
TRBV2	CASSGTGATTDTQYF
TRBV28	CASSLIAANYGYTF
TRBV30	CAWSVGVNYGYTF